The sample holds one count of the clone carrying this TCR beta chain. Its target is unknown. Amplification yielded TCR beta CDR3 regions, with RNA transcripts as the source. Using the HTBI primer set, a first-round RT-PCR was run on the TCR CDR3. TCRdb reprocessed the multiplex PCR reads via MiXCR and lists one record per CDR3 protein. The sample contains approximately 400,000 distinct CDR3 sequences, about 18% of which appear only once. This entry is derived from a study of T cells in Graves' hyperthyroidism and ophthalmopathy. Study outcomes and limitations: Ophthalmopathy, as predicted by the model, came a median roughly 6.5 months after the prediction.

Fresh peripheral blood, about 9.6 ml, yielded the PBMCs. The CDR3 is 15 amino acids. Deletions cut 5 bases from V and 7 bases from J, with 20 bases between. Germline loops: CDR1 MNHNS, CDR2 SASEGT. Specimen: blood. V gene TRBV6-1 combines with J gene TRBJ1-1; no reliable D call. The clonotype comes from a woman between 18 and 29 years old with Graves' hyperthyroidism. CDR3 protein: CASSRSGGLVGEAFF. The CDR3 region has the DNA TGTGCCAGCAGTAGATCAGGTGGGCTTGTCGGTGAAGCTTTCTTT.